Listed below are T cell receptor beta chains from one sample, sequenced in a study of patients and donors after allogeneic stem cell transplantation. Via MiXCR, TCRdb re-called the RT-PCR reads, giving one row per CDR3 protein. The sample records about 400,000 distinct CDR3 sequences, roughly 17% being singletons. The sequenced material came from blood, either unsorted or a sorted T cell fraction (not recorded which). The receptors were sampled from a human donor who was either an allogeneic HSCT recipient or a stem cell or donor lymphocyte infusion donor (not recorded which). It is not recorded whose cells these are; they may come from a transplant donor. Both conserved end residues are part of each CDR3. D genes are given only for firm matches. The size field is filled for only some rows; it gives once, few, many or a size class.

D gene	clone size	V gene	J gene	CDR3 length	CDR3 DNA	CDR3 protein
.	.	TRBV18	TRBJ1-1	15	TGTGCCAGCTCACTCGGACGGCAAATGAACACTGAAGCTTTCTTT	CASSLGRQMNTEAFF
TRBD2	many	TRBV12-3/TRBV12-4	TRBJ2-3	15	TGTGCCAGCAGTACCCATAGCGGGAGGGCCGATACGCAGTATTTT	CASSTHSGRADTQYF
.	.	TRBV5-5	TRBJ1-3	14	TGTGCCAGCAGCTTGGAACCCTCTGGAAACACCATATATTTT	CASSLEPSGNTIYF
.	once	TRBV12-3/TRBV12-4	TRBJ2-7	14	TGTGCCAGCAGAAAACAGGGTGGGGTCCACGAGCAGTACTTC	CASRKQGGVHEQYF
TRBD1	few	TRBV11-3	TRBJ2-7	14	TGTGCCAGCAGCTTAAGGGGGCGATTCTACGAGCAGTACTTC	CASSLRGRFYEQYF
.	.	TRBV2	TRBJ2-1	12	TGTGCCAGCGGGCGGGGCTACAATGAGCAGTTCTTC	CASGRGYNEQFF
TRBD2	few	TRBV6-1	TRBJ2-7	13	TGTGCCACCCGGGGGGGGCCTACCTACGAGCAGTACTTC	CATRGGPTYEQYF
TRBD1	.	TRBV4-2	TRBJ1-4	15	TGTGCCACCGGGGGGACAGGGCGTTTAGAGGAAAAACTGTTTTTT	CATGGTGRLEEKLFF
.	few	TRBV30	TRBJ2-1	16	TGTGCCTGGCTAAACCGCGGGGACAGCTCCTACAATGAGCAGTTCTTC	CAWLNRGDSSYNEQFF
.	once	TRBV3-1	TRBJ1-5	14	TGTGCCAGCAGGGGCAGGGCGGGAGGGCAGCCCCAGCATTTT	CASRGRAGGQPQHF